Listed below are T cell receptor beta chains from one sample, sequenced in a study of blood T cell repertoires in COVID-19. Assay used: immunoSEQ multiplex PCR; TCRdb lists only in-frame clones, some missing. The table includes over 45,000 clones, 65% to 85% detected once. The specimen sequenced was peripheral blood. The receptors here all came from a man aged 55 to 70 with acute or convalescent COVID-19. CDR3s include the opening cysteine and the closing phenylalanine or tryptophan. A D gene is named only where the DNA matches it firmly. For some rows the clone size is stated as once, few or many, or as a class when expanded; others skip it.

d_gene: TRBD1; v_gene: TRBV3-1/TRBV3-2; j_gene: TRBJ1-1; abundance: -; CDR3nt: TGTGCCAGCAGCCAGACCGGGACAGCGAACACTGAAGCTTTCTTT; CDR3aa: CASSQTGTANTEAFF
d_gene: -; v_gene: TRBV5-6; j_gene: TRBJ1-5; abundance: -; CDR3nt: TGTGCCAGCAGCTTGGGGGCCGTCAATCAGCCCCAGCATTTT; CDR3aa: CASSLGAVNQPQHF
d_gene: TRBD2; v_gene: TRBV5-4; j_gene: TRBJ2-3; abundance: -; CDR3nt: TGTGCCAGCAGCTTGACGGGGGGTAGCACAGATACGCAGTATTTT; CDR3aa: CASSLTGGSTDTQYF
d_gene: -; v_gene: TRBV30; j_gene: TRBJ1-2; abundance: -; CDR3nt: TGTGCCTGGAGTCCTGACAGTTTATTTAACTATGGCTACACCTTC; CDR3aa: CAWSPDSLFNYGYTF
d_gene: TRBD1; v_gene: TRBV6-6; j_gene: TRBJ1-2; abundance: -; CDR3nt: TGTGCCAGCAGAGCAGCCGGACAGGGCAGAAACTATGGCTACACCTTC; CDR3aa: CASRAAGQGRNYGYTF
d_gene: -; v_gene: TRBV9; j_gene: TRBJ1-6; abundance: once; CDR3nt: TGTGCCAGCAGCGTAGGTCAGGGGCGTGAGAATTCACCCCTCCACTTT; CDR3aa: CASSVGQGRENSPLHF
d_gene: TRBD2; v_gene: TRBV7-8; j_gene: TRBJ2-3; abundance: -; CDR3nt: TGTGCCAGCAGCTTAAGACAGCGGGGGGGGACAAGCACAGATACGCAGTATTTT; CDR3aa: CASSLRQRGGTSTDTQYF
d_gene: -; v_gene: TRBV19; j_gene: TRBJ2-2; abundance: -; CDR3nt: TGTGCCAGTAGTACCCCCGGGAAAACGAGGGGGAAGTCCGGGGAGCTGTTTTTT; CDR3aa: CASSTPGKTRGKSGELFF
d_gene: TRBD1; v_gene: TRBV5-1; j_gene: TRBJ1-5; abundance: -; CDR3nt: TGCGCCAGCAGCTTAAGGGGGCCGAGCTGGGGCACTTATAGCAATCAGCCCCAGCATTTT; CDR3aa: CASSLRGPSWGTYSNQPQHF
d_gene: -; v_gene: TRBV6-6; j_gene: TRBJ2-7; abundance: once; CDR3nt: TGTGCCAGCAGGGACAGCCCCCACGAGCAGTACTTC; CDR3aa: CASRDSPHEQYF
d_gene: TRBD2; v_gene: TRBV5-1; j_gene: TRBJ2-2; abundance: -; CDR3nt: TGCGCCAGCAGCTTCCTAGCGGGGGGGCCCGGGGAGCTGTTTTTT; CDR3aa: CASSFLAGGPGELFF
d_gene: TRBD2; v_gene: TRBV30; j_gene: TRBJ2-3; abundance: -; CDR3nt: TGTGCCTGGAGTACTCTAGCGGGGGGGACTAGCACAGATACGCAGTATTTT; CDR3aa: CAWSTLAGGTSTDTQYF
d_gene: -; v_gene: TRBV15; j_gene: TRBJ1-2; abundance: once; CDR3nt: TGTGCCACCAGCAGTTGGGCAGGGGAGGGCTACACCTTC; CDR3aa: CATSSWAGEGYTF
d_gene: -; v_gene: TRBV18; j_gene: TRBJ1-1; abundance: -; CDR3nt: TGTGCCAGCTCCCAAGGGGGGAACACTGAAGCTTTCTTT; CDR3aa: CASSQGGNTEAFF
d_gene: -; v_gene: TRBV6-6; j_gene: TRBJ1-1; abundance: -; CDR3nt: TGTGCCAGCAGTACGGACAAAGAAGCTTTCTTT; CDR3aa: CASSTDKEAFF
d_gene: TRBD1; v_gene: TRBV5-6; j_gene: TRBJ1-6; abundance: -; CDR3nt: TGTGCCAGCAGCCGTTCCGGGACAGGGGAGGGTTCACCCCTCCACTTT; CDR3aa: CASSRSGTGEGSPLHF
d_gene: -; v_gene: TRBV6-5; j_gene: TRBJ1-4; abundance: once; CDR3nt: TGTGCCAGCAGAGGGGCGAATGAAAAACTGTTTTTT; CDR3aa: CASRGANEKLFF
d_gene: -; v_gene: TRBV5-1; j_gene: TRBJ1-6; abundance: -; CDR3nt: TGCGCCAGCAGCTTCTTAGGACAGAATAATTCACCCCTCCACTTT; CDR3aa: CASSFLGQNNSPLHF
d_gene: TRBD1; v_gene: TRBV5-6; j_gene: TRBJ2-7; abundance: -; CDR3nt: TGTGCCAGCAGCTTCGGGACAGGCCCGAGGGAGCAGTACTTC; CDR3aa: CASSFGTGPREQYF
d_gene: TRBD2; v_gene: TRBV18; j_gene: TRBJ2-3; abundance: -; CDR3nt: TGTGCCAGCTCACCATACGCCCTTGGGGGAGGGACAGATACGCAGTATTTT; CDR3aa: CASSPYALGGGTDTQYF
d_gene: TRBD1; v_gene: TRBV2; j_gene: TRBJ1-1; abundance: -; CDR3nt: TGTGCCAGCAGCTTTAGGACAGGGGGGAACACTGAAGCTTTCTTT; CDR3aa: CASSFRTGGNTEAFF
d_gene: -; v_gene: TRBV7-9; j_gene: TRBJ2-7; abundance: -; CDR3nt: TGTGCCAGCAGCTTAGGGTCCGGGAGATCCTACGAGCAGTACTTC; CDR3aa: CASSLGSGRSYEQYF
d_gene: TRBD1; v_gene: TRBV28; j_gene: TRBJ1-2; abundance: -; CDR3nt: TGTGCCAGCAGTCTCAGACAGGGGGCGGGCGGGGGCTACACCTTC; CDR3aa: CASSLRQGAGGGYTF
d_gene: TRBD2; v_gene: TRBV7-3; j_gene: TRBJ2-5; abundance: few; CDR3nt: TGTGCCAGCAGCTTTCCCCCGGGACTAGTGGAGACCCAGTACTTC; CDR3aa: CASSFPPGLVETQYF
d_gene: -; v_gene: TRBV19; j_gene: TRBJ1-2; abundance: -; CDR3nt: TGTGCCAGTAGCCTCAGGGCGCTCATTGAAAATGGCTACACCTTC; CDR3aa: CASSLRALIENGYTF
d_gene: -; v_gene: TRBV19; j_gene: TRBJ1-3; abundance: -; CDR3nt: TGTGCCAGTATTCCTTCAGTCAACCCCGTGGGAGGTGGAAACACCATATATTTT; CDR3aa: CASIPSVNPVGGGNTIYF
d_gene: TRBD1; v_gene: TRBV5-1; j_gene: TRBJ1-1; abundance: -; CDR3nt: TGCGCCAGCAGCTTGGGAACCGGGACAGGGTCGAACACTGAAGCTTTCTTT; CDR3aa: CASSLGTGTGSNTEAFF
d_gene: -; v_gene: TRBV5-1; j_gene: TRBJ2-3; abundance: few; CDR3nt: TGCGCCAGCTGCTACGGGAGCGACACAGATACGCAGTATTTT; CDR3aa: CASCYGSDTDTQYF
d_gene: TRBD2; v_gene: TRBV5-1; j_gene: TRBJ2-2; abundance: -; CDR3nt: TGCGCCAGCAGCCCGGGACTAGATGGCGGGGAGCTGTTTTTT; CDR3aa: CASSPGLDGGELFF
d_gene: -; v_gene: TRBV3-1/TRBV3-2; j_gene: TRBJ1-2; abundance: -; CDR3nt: TGTGCCAGCAGCCAAGGCAGGTTCGATGGTTACACCTTC; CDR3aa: CASSQGRFDGYTF
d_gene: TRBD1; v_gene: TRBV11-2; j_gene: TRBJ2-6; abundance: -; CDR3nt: TGTGCCAGCAGCCTAATCCGGACAGGTTCCGGGGCCAACGTCCTGACTTTC; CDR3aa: CASSLIRTGSGANVLTF
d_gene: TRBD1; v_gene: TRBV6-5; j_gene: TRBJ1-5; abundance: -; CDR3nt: TGTGCCAGCAGGCCTACAGGGGGACACAATCAGCCCCAGCATTTT; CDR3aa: CASRPTGGHNQPQHF
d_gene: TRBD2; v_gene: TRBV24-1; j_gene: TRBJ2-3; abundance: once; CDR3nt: TGTGCCACGTCTAGCGGGGGGTTTAGCACAGATACGCAGTATTTT; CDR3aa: CATSSGGFSTDTQYF
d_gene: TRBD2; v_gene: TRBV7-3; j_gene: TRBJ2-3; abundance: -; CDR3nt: TGTGCCAGCAGCTCACCTCTAGCGGGGGGGAACACAGATACGCAGTATTTT; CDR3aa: CASSSPLAGGNTDTQYF
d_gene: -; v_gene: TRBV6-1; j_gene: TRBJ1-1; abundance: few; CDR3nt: TGTGCCAGCAGTGAAGGCGTGGGCATGAACACTGAAGCTTTCTTT; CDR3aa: CASSEGVGMNTEAFF
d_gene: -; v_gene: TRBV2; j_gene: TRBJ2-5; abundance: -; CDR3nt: TGTGCCAGCAGTGAAGGGGTAGCGCTAAGTAAAGAGACCCAGTACTTC; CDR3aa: CASSEGVALSKETQYF
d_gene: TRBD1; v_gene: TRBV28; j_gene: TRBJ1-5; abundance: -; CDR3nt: TGTGCCAGCAGACAGGGGATGGGTGGTCAGCCCCAGCATTTT; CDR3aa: CASRQGMGGQPQHF
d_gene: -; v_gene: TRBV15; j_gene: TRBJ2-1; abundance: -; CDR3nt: TGTGCCACCAGCAGAGGCTCCGGGGGGACACAAGAGCAGTTCTTC; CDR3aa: CATSRGSGGTQEQFF
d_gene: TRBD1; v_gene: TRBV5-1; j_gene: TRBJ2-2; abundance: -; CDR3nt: TGCGCCAGCAGCTTGCCAGGGGGCTACACCGGGGAGCTGTTTTTT; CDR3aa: CASSLPGGYTGELFF
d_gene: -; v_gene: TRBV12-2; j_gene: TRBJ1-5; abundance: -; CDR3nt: TGTGCAAGTCGCGCCAGGGTTCGACCCCAGCATTTT; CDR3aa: CASRARVRPQHF